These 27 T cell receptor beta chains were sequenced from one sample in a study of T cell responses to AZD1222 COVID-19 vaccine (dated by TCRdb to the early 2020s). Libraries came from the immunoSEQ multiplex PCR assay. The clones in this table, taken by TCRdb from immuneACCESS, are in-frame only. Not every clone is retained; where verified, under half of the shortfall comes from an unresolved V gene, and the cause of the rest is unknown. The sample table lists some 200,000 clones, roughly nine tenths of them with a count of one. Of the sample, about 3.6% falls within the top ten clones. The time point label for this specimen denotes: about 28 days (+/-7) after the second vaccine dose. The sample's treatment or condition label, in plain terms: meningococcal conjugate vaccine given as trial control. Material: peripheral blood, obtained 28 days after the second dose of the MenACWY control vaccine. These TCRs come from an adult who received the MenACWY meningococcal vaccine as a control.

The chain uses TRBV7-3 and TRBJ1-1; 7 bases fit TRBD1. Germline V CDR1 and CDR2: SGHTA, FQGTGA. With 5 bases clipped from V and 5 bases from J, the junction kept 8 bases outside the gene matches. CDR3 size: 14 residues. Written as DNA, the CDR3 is TGTGCCAGCAGCCCACAGGGGCGGGGGACTGAAGCTTTCTTT. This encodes CASSPQGRGTEAFF. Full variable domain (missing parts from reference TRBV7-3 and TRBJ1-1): GAGVSQTPSNKVTEKGKYVELRCDPISGHTALYWYRQSLGQGPEFLIYFQGTGAADDSGLPNDRFFAVRPEGSVSTLKIQRTERGDSAVYLCASSPQGRGTEAFFGQGTRLTVV.

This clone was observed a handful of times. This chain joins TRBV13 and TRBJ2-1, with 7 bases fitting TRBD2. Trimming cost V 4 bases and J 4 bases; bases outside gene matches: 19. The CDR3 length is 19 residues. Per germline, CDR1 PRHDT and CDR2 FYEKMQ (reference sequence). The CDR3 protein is CASSSLAVLTSADYNEQFF. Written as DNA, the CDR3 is TGTGCCAGCAGCTCTCTAGCCGTGCTTACTAGCGCCGATTACAATGAGCAGTTCTTC. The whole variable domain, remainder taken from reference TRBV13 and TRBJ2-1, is AAGVIQSPRHLIKEKRETATLKCYPIPRHDTVYWYQQGPGQDPQFLISFYEKMQSDKGSIPDRFSAQQFSDYHSELNMSSLELGDSALYFCASSSLAVLTSADYNEQFFGPGTRLTVL.

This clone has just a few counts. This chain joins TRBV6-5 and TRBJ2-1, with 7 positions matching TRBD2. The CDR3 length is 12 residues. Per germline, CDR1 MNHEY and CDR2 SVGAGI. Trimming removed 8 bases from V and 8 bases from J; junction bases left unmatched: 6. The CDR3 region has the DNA TGTGCCAGCTCCAGGGAGGGCCATGAGCAGTTCTTC. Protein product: CASSREGHEQFF.

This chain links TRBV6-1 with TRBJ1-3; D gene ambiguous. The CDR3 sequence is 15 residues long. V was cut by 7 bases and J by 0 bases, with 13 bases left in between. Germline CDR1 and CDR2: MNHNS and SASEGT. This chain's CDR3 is CASTSQTGSGNTIYF. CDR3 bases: TGTGCCAGCACCTCACAGACCGGCTCTGGAAACACCATATATTTT.

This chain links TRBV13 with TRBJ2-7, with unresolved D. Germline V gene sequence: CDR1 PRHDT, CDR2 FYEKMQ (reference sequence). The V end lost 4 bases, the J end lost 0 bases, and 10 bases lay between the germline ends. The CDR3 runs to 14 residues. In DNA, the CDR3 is TGTGCCAGCAGCTCCCGACTCCTCTCCTACGAGCAGTACTTC. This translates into CASSSRLLSYEQYF.

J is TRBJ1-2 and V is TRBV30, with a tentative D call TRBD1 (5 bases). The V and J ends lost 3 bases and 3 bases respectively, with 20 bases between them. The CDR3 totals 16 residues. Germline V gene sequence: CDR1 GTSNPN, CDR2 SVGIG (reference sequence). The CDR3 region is CAWRGPGPRPYYGYTF. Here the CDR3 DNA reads TGTGCCTGGAGAGGTCCGGGACCGCGACCCTACTATGGCTACACCTTC.

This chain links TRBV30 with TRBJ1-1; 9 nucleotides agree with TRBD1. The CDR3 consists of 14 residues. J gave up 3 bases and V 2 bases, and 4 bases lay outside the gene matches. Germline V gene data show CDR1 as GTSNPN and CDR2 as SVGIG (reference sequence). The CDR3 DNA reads TGTGCCTGGAGTCACAGGGGGCCCTACACTGAAGCTTTCTTT. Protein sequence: CAWSHRGPYTEAFF. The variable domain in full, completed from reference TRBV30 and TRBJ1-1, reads SQTIHQWPATLVQPVGSPLSLECTVEGTSNPNLYWYRQAAGRGLQLLFYSVGIGQISSEVPQNLSASRPQDRQFILSSKKLLLSDSGFYLCAWSHRGPYTEAFFGQGTRLTVV.

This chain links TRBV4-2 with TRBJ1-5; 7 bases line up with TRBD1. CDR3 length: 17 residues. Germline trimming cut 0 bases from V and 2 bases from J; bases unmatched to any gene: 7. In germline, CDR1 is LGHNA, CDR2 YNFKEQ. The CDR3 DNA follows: TGTGCCAGCAGCCAAGACTCATCCCAGGGGGGCAATCAGCCCCAGCATTTT. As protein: CASSQDSSQGGNQPQHF.

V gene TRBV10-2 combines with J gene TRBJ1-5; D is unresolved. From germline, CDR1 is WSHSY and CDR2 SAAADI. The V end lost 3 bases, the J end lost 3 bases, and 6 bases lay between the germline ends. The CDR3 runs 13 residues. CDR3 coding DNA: TGCGCCAGCAGTGACAAGATCAATCAGCCCCAGCATTTT. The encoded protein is CASSDKINQPQHF.

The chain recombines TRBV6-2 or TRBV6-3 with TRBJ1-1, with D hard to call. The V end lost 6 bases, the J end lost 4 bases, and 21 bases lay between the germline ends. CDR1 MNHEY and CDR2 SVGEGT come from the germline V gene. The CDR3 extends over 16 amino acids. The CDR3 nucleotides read TGTGCCAGCAGCCAGGCTCTTCCCCGGGCCCTCACTGAAGCTTTCTTT. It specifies CASSQALPRALTEAFF.

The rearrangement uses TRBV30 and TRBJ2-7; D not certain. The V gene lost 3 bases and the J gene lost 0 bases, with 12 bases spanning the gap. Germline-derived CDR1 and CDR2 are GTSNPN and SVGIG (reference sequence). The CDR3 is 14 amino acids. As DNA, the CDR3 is TGTGCCTGGAGCGGTGACTGGAGCTCCTACGAGCAGTACTTC. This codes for CAWSGDWSSYEQYF.

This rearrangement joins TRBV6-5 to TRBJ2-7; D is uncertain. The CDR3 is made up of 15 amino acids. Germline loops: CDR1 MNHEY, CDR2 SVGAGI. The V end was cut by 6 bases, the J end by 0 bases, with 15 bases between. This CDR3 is CASSSFLQSSYEQYF. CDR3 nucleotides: TGTGCCAGCAGCAGCTTCTTACAGAGCTCCTACGAGCAGTACTTC.

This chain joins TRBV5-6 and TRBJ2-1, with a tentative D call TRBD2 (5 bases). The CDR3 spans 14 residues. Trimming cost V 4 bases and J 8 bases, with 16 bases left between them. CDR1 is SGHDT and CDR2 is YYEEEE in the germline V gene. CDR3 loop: CASSADLSGHEQFF. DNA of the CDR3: TGTGCCAGCAGCGCGGACTTGTCTGGGCATGAGCAGTTCTTC.

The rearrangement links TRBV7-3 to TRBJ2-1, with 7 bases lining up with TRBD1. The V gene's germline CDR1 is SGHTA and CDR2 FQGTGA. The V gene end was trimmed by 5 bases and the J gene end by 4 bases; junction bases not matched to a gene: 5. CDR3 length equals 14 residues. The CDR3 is CASSPGTAYNEQFF. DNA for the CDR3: TGTGCCAGCAGCCCCGGGACAGCTTACAATGAGCAGTTCTTC. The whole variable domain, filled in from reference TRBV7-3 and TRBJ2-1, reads GAGVSQTPSNKVTEKGKYVELRCDPISGHTALYWYRQSLGQGPEFLIYFQGTGAADDSGLPNDRFFAVRPEGSVSTLKIQRTERGDSAVYLCASSPGTAYNEQFFGPGTRLTVL.

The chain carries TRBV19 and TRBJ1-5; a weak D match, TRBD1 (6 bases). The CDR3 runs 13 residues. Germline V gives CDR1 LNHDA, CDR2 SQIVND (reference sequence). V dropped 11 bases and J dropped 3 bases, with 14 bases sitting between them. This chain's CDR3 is CACLQGYNQPQHF. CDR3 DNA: TGTGCCTGCCTACAGGGATACAATCAGCCCCAGCATTTT.

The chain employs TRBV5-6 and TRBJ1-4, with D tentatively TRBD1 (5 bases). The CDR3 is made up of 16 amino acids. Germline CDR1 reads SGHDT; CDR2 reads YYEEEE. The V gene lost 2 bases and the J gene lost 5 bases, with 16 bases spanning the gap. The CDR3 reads CASSFSSEGSNEKLFF. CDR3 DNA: TGTGCCAGCAGCTTCTCCTCCGAGGGGTCGAATGAAAAACTGTTTTTT.

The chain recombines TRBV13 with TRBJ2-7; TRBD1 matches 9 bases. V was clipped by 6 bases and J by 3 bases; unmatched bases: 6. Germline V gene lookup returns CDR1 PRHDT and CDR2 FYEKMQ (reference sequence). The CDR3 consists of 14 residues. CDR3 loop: CASRLTGQGYEQYF. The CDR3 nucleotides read TGTGCCAGCAGACTAACGGGACAGGGCTACGAGCAGTACTTC. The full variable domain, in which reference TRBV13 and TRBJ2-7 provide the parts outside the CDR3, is AAGVIQSPRHLIKEKRETATLKCYPIPRHDTVYWYQQGPGQDPQFLISFYEKMQSDKGSIPDRFSAQQFSDYHSELNMSSLELGDSALYFCASRLTGQGYEQYFGPGTRLTVT.

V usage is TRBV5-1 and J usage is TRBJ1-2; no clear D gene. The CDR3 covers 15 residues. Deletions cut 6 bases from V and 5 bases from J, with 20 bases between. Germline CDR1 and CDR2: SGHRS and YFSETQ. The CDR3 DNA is TGCGCCAGCACCCTCTGGGCGGGCCTGGATTATGGCTACACCTTC. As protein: CASTLWAGLDYGYTF.

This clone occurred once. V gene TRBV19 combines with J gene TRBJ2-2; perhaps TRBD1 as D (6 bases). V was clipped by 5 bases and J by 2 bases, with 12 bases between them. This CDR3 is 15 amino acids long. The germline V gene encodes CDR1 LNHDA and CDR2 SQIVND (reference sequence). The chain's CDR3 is CASSPNRDNTGELFF. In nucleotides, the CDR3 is TGTGCCAGTAGTCCTAACAGGGACAACACCGGGGAGCTGTTTTTT.

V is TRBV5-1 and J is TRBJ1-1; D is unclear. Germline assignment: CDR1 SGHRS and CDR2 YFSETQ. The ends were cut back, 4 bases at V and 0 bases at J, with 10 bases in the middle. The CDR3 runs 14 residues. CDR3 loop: CASSKAHMNTEAFF. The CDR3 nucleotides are TGCGCCAGCAGCAAAGCACACATGAACACTGAAGCTTTCTTT. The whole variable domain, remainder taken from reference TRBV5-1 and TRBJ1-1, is KAGVTQTPRYLIKTRGQQVTLSCSPISGHRSVSWYQQTPGQGLQFLFEYFSETQRNKGNFPGRFSGRQFSNSRSEMNVSTLELGDSALYLCASSKAHMNTEAFFGQGTRLTVV.

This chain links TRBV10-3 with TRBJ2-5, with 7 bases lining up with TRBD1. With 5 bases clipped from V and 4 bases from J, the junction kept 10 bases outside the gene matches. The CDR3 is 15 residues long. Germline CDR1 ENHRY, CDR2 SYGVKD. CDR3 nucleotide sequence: TGTGCCATCAGTAGACAGGGCCGGCAAGGAGAGACCCAGTACTTC. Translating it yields CAISRQGRQGETQYF.

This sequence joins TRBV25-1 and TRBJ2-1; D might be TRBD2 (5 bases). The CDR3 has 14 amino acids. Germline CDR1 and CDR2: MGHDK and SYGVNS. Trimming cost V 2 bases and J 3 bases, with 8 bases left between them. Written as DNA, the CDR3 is TGTGCCAGCAGTGAAGGCGGGCTCTACAATGAGCAGTTCTTC. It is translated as CASSEGGLYNEQFF.

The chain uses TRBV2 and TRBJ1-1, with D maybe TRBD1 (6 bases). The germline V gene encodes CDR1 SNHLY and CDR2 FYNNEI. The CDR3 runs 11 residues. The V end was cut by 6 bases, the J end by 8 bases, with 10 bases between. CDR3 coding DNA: TGTGCCAGCAGCGATACAGGGGAAGCTTTCTTT. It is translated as CASSDTGEAFF.

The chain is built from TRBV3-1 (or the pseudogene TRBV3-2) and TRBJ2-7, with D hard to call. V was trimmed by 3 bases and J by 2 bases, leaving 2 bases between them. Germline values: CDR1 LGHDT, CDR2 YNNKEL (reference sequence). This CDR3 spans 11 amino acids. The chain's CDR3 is CASSHTYEQYF. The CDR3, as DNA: TGTGCCAGCAGCCACACCTACGAGCAGTACTTC.

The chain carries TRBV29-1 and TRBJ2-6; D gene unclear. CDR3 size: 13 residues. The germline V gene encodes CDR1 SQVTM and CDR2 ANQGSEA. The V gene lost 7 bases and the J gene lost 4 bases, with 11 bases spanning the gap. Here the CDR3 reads CSAATIGANVLTF. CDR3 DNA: TGCAGCGCCGCCACAATAGGGGCCAACGTCCTGACTTTC.

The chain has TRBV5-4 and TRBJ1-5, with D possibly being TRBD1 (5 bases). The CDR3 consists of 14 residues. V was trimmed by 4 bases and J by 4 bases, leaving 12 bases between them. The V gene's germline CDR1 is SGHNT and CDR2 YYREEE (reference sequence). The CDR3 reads CASSPGQENQPQHF. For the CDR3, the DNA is TGTGCCAGCAGCCCGGGGCAGGAAAATCAGCCCCAGCATTTT.

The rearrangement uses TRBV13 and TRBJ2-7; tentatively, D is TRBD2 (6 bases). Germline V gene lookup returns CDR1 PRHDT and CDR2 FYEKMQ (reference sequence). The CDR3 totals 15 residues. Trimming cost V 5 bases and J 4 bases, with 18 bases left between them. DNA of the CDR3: TGTGCCAGCAGCCGAGGGCTAGCGACGGGTTACGAGCAGTACTTC. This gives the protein CASSRGLATGYEQYF.